The 18 T cell receptor beta chains below were found in one sample sequenced in a study of long-term antiretroviral therapy in people with HIV. Researchers ran immunoSEQ v3.0 at survey level. The repertoire was sequenced with immunoSEQ multiplex PCR; TCRdb's copy has only in-frame clones and lacks some. Among about 30,000 clones, about 94% were seen once, and the ten largest hold approximately 6.8%. The input for sequencing was unsorted PBMCs, taken roughly 6.5 years after starting antiretroviral therapy. These receptors were collected from a middle-aged woman with HIV.

The chain uses TRBV7-3 and TRBJ2-6; D gene unclear. The CDR3 has 14 amino acids. V was clipped by 4 bases and J by 3 bases, with 7 bases between them. CDR1 is SGHTA, CDR2 FQGTGA, per germline. CDR3 sequence (DNA): TGTGCCAGCAGCTCAGGTGGTGGGGCCAACGTCCTGACTTTC. Translating it yields CASSSGGGANVLTF.

In regard to this clone: This sample includes further DNA sequences coding for the same CDR3. The chain has TRBV2 and TRBJ1-3; no reliable D call. V was pared by 1 base and J by 0 bases, with 7 bases between. Per germline, CDR1 SNHLY and CDR2 FYNNEI. There are 15 residues in the CDR3. The CDR3 sequence is CASSEGSSSGNTIYF. The CDR3 DNA is TGTGCCAGCAGTGAAGGCAGCAGCTCTGGAAACACCATATATTTT.

Concerning this clone: The junction does not match germline at one end; this may be a read error. The V and J genes are TRBV7-7 and TRBJ2-1; 7 bases align to TRBD2. In germline, CDR1 is SSHAT, CDR2 FNYEAQ (reference sequence). This CDR3 has 14 amino acids. The CDR3 spells CASSLTGEGNEQFF. DNA of the CDR3: TGTGCTAGCAGCTTAACGGGGGAGGGAAATGAGCAGTTCTTC.

CDR3 in amino acids: CASSVGVTSTDTQYF. CDR3 nucleotide sequence: TGTGCCAGCAGCGTAGGGGTTACCAGCACAGATACGCAGTATTTT. This chain connects TRBV9 to TRBJ2-3; D uncertain. The CDR3 contains 15 residues. The germline V and J ends were trimmed by 0 bases and 0 bases, with 8 bases remaining between them. Per the germline V gene, CDR1 is SGDLS and CDR2 is YYNGEE. Full variable domain (rest looked up from reference TRBV9 and TRBJ2-3): DSGVTQTPKHLITATGQRVTLRCSPRSGDLSVYWYQQSLDQGLQFLIQYYNGEERAKGNILERFSAQQFPDLHSELNLSSLELGDSALYFCASSVGVTSTDTQYFGPGTRLTVL.

The chain employs TRBV9 and TRBJ1-4, with D unclear. The V gene's germline CDR1 is SGDLS and CDR2 YYNGEE. CDR3 length: 16 amino acids. The ends were cut back, 4 bases at V and 6 bases at J, with 19 bases in the middle. The CDR3 region has the DNA TGTGCCAGCAGCCCCCGGTCGAAAACAAGGGATGAAAAACTGTTTTTT. Its protein product is CASSPRSKTRDEKLFF. The full variable domain, its missing parts supplied by reference TRBV9 and TRBJ1-4, is DSGVTQTPKHLITATGQRVTLRCSPRSGDLSVYWYQQSLDQGLQFLIQYYNGEERAKGNILERFSAQQFPDLHSELNLSSLELGDSALYFCASSPRSKTRDEKLFFGSGTQLSVL.

The CDR3, as DNA: TGTGCCTGGAGTGTGAGGGGCTCAGATACGCAGTATTTT. Its translation: CAWSVRGSDTQYF. V gene TRBV30 combines with J gene TRBJ2-3; D could derive from TRBD1 or TRBD2 (5 bases each). The CDR3 consists of 13 residues. Germline CDR1 is GTSNPN and CDR2 is SVGIG (reference sequence). With 0 bases removed from V and 4 bases from J, the gap between germline ends came to 8 bases.

This clone showed up just a few times. This chain joins TRBV5-4 and TRBJ1-5; tentative D call: TRBD1 (5 bases). Germline-derived CDR1 and CDR2 are SGHNT and YYREEE (reference sequence). V was clipped by 1 base and J by 1 base, with 6 bases between them. CDR3 length: 14 residues. DNA of the CDR3: TGTGCCAGCAGCTTGCAGGGAAGCAATCAGCCCCAGCATTTT. It translates to CASSLQGSNQPQHF.

The chain is built from TRBV4-2 and TRBJ1-1; D is perhaps TRBD1 (6 bases). Germline loops: CDR1 LGHNA, CDR2 YNFKEQ. The CDR3 spans 15 residues. V was shortened by 4 bases and J by 0 bases, with 12 bases between the two germline ends. The CDR3, as DNA: TGTGCCAGCAGCCCCAGGGGCCTCATGAACACTGAAGCTTTCTTT. It codes for CASSPRGLMNTEAFF.

This sequence joins TRBV27 and TRBJ2-6, with 9 bases fitting TRBD1. This CDR3 comprises 17 residues. CDR1 and CDR2 (germline): MNHEY, SMNVEV (reference sequence). Trimming at V came to 2 bases and at J to 0 bases, leaving 2 bases not matched to a gene. The CDR3: CASSLGTGTSGANVLTF. The CDR3 DNA is TGTGCCAGCAGTTTAGGGACAGGGACCTCTGGGGCCAACGTCCTGACTTTC.

This chain connects TRBV11-3 to TRBJ1-1; D is unclear. Germline CDR1 reads SGHNT; CDR2 reads YENEEA. Trimming removed 1 base at V and 4 bases at J, with 7 bases between. The CDR3 totals 13 residues. CDR3 amino acids: CASSLGPGTEAFF. Here the CDR3 DNA reads TGTGCCAGCAGCTTAGGACCGGGCACTGAAGCTTTCTTT.

This chain connects TRBV6-5 to TRBJ1-2; 9 positions match TRBD1. Trimming at V came to 6 bases and at J to 6 bases, leaving 5 bases not matched to a gene. The CDR3 is 13 amino acids. From germline, CDR1 is MNHEY and CDR2 SVGAGI. The CDR3 DNA reads TGTGCCAGCAGGGGACAGGGTAGAAATGGCTACACCTTC. Translation: CASRGQGRNGYTF.

This chain uses TRBV7-3 with TRBJ2-7; D possibly uses TRBD1 or TRBD2 (6 bases each). The CDR3 consists of 15 residues. Looked up from germline, CDR1 is SGHTA and CDR2 is FQGTGA. The V end lost 3 bases, the J end lost 0 bases, and 12 bases lay between the germline ends. CDR3 sequence (DNA): TGTGCCAGCAGCTTCGGGGGCCCCCTCTCCTACGAGCAGTACTTC. Its protein product is CASSFGGPLSYEQYF. The variable domain in full, completed from reference TRBV7-3 and TRBJ2-7, reads GAGVSQTPSNKVTEKGKYVELRCDPISGHTALYWYRQSLGQGPEFLIYFQGTGAADDSGLPNDRFFAVRPEGSVSTLKIQRTERGDSAVYLCASSFGGPLSYEQYFGPGTRLTVT.

The chain recombines TRBV9 with TRBJ2-7; D perhaps matches TRBD1 (6 bases). This CDR3 region has 17 residues. Trimming pared 0 bases from V and 0 bases from J, leaving 16 bases between. Per the germline V gene, CDR1 is SGDLS and CDR2 is YYNGEE. Written as DNA, the CDR3 is TGTGCCAGCAGCGTAGACGGGACAAAAACTAGCTCCTACGAGCAGTACTTC. It encodes CASSVDGTKTSSYEQYF.

This clone was observed a single time. The J gene is TRBJ2-7, the V gene TRBV7-9, with 7 bases aligning to TRBD2. Germline assignment: CDR1 SEHNR and CDR2 FQNEAQ (reference sequence). This CDR3 is 16 amino acids long. Trimming at V came to 1 base and at J to 0 bases, leaving 6 bases not matched to a gene. CDR3: CASSLVGGGSSYEQYF. The CDR3 region has the DNA TGTGCCAGCAGCTTAGTTGGGGGGGGGTCCTCCTACGAGCAGTACTTC.

The chain has TRBV4-1 and TRBJ1-1; possibly TRBD1 for D (5 bases). The CDR3 is made up of 15 amino acids. The germline CDR1 and CDR2 sequences are MGHRA and YSYEKL. Trimming removed 0 bases at V and 6 bases at J, with 14 bases between. The CDR3: CASSQEGGSFSEAFF. CDR3 coding DNA: TGCGCCAGCAGCCAAGAGGGGGGTAGTTTCTCTGAAGCTTTCTTT.

This clone was counted between two and nine times. The chain combines TRBV7-6 with TRBJ1-1, with TRBD1 matching 7 bases. The CDR3 is made up of 16 amino acids. The germline V gene encodes CDR1 SGHVS and CDR2 FNYEAQ. Trimming removed 6 bases from V and 3 bases from J; junction bases left unmatched: 13. CDR3 DNA: TGTGCCAGCAGTACCAACAGGGGTAGTAAGTACACTGAAGCTTTCTTT. This codes for CASSTNRGSKYTEAFF.

This rearrangement joins TRBV12-5 to TRBJ1-2; D gene unclear. The V end lost 1 base, the J end lost 3 bases, and 15 bases lay between the germline ends. Germline CDR1 and CDR2: LGHNT and FRNRAP. This CDR3 is 16 amino acids long. CDR3 sequence (DNA): TGTGCTAGTGGTTTGGCCATCGCCTCCCGCCACTATGGCTACACCTTC. Protein product: CASGLAIASRHYGYTF.

V gene TRBV5-6 combines with J gene TRBJ1-1; D may be TRBD1 (6 bases). The germline V and J ends were trimmed by 3 bases and 8 bases, with 17 bases remaining between them. This CDR3 region has 14 residues. Germline V gene data show CDR1 as SGHDT and CDR2 as YYEEEE. CDR3 nucleotide sequence: TGTGCCAGCAGCTCCTTCGCGTCCGGGACAGAAGCTTTCTTT. Its protein is CASSSFASGTEAFF. Combining the CDR3 with reference TRBV5-6 and TRBJ1-1 gives the whole variable domain DAGVTQSPTHLIKTRGQQVTLRCSPKSGHDTVSWYQQALGQGPQFIFQYYEEEERQRGNFPDRFSGHQFPNYSSELNVNALLLGDSALYLCASSSFASGTEAFFGQGTRLTVV.